The present TCR beta chain was sequenced within a study of T cell repertoires in cytomegalovirus infection. Notes on the study in general: Of the TCR beta families, the public ones yielded a cumulative frequency that identified carriers of CMV plus the relevant HLA.

Deletions cut 2 bases from V and 2 bases from J, with 13 bases between. CDR1 and CDR2 from the germline V gene are MNHEY and SMNVEV (reference sequence). This CDR3 is built from 15 residues. To note about this clonotype: Antigen specificity is unknown.

A single record per CDR3 protein comes from TCRdb applying MiXCR to the reads. The data contain some 600,000 distinct CDR3 sequences, more than 20% of them singletons. This receptor was identified in a human donor in good health (CMV status not recorded). Some clones in this sample may be carry-over from other donors' samples. The chain links TRBV27 to TRBJ2-7; D could derive from TRBD1 or TRBD2 (5 bases each). The specimen sequenced was CD8+ T cells from PBMCs. The CDR3 spells CASSLLGTAAYEQYF. In nucleotides, the CDR3 is TGTGCCAGCAGTTTACTAGGGACGGCAGCCTACGAGCAGTACTTC.